The source of this T cell receptor (beta chain) is a study of PD-1 blockade in classical Hodgkin lymphoma. Study information: It was nivolumab at 3 mg/kg, given intravenously every 2 weeks, that patients received.

In every patient, relapse followed autologous stem cell transplantation, while exposure to brentuximab vedotin differed. V gave up 8 bases and J gave up 11 bases; unmatched junction bases: 12. CDR3 length: 12 residues. CDR1 SGHDN and CDR2 FVKESK come from the germline V gene. Profiling relied on immunoSEQ multiplex PCR, and the TCRdb table lists in-frame clones only, not all of them. This table has over 80,000 clones, more than 90% appearing once. The source material was peripheral blood mononuclear cells (PBMCs), sampled at baseline. The receptor was isolated from a human donor with classical Hodgkin lymphoma. The rearrangement joins TRBV14 to TRBJ2-7; 7 bases align to TRBD2. Here the CDR3 DNA reads TGTGCCAGCGGGGGACTAAAATTCGACAAGTACTTC. This gives the protein CASGGLKFDKYF.